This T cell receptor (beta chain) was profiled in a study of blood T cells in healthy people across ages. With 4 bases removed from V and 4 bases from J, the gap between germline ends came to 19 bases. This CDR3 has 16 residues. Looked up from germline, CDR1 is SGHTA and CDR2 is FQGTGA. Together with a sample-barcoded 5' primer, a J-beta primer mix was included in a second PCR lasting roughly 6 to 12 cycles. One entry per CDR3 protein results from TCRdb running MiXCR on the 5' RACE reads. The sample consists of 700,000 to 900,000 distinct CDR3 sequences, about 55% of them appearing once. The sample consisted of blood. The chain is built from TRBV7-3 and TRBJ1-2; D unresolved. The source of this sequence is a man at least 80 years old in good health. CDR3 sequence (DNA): TGTGCCAGCAGCTCAAATCCTGACCCTATGGGCTATGGCTACACCTTC. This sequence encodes CASSSNPDPMGYGYTF.